This T cell receptor (beta chain) comes out of a study of T cells in Graves' hyperthyroidism and ophthalmopathy. Findings of the study overall: Expanded thyroid clonotypes (above 0.001) were mostly also found in blood.

CDR1 and CDR2 (germline): ENHRY, SYGVKD. Trimming took 0 bases from V and 2 from J, leaving 13 bases between them. The CDR3 extends over 16 amino acids. A few counts support this clonotype. What it binds is unknown. Amplification of TCR beta CDR3 regions was performed using RNA transcripts as template. The HTBI primer set served for first-round RT-PCR of the TCR CDR3. Each CDR3 protein gets one entry after TCRdb re-called the multiplex PCR reads with MiXCR. This table has roughly 700,000 distinct CDR3 sequences, approximately 15% appearing once. The chain joins TRBV10-3 to TRBJ2-5; D unclear. Sequenced sample: blood. The source is a woman aged 18 to 35 with Graves' hyperthyroidism. The CDR3 reads CAISESIKSRQETQYF. CDR3 sequence (DNA): TGTGCCATCAGTGAGTCGATCAAATCTCGGCAAGAGACCCAGTACTTC.